This TCR beta chain was identified during a study of blood T cell repertoires in COVID-19. Study overall: PBMCs, B-cell-depleted T cells, or T cells were the source of the cDNA or gDNA that made up the material.

In the original processing: Reference gene primer amplification yielded estimated nucleated cell counts. Produced via immunoSEQ multiplex PCR; TCRdb's table is partial and in-frame only. Clonal size and the V and J genes are those of that table, whereas D and trimming came from the DNA. Here the sample spans 70,000 or so clones, 75% to 90% being singletons. This clone was detected a few times. Sequenced sample: peripheral blood. This TCR came from an elderly woman with active or convalescent COVID-19.

The DNA of the CDR3 is TGTGCCAGCAGCTTAGTACTCGGGCAGGGATCCTACGAGCAGTACTTC. Protein sequence: CASSLVLGQGSYEQYF. This rearrangement joins TRBV7-4 to TRBJ2-7, with D perhaps TRBD1 (5 bases). V lost 1 base to trimming and J lost 1 base, with 14 bases between them. The CDR3 is 16 amino acids. Germline V gene lookup returns CDR1 SGHVT and CDR2 SQSDAQ.